This entry concerns a single TCR beta chain. Its matching antigen is unknown. Amplification targeted the TCR beta CDR3 regions, with RNA transcripts as the source material. Following a first-round RT-PCR that used HTBI primers, a second-round multiplex PCR was carried out. TCRdb processed the multiplex PCR reads anew with MiXCR; each CDR3 protein has one entry. The sample has over 650,000 distinct CDR3 sequences, approximately 39% seen once. These data come from a study of Graves' ophthalmopathy and Graves' hyperthyroidism. Turning to the study itself: No treatment had been given when peripheral blood was collected at initial diagnosis.

The study's findings and limits: Using 13 signatures, a model distinguished ophthalmopathy from stable hyperthyroidism, reaching more than 85% sensitivity and roughly 80% specificity.

Active ophthalmopathy (CAS at least 3, NOSPECS at least 4), lasting under 3 months. Establishment of the diagnosis relied upon clinical symptoms, serum thyroxine, TRAb, thyroid ultrasound and orbital computed tomography. The origin of this receptor is an adult man with Graves' ophthalmopathy. Sequencing was carried out using peripheral blood.

The CDR3 DNA reads TGTGTCACAAAGGGGGCTGGGTACGAGCAGTACTTC. Amino acids: CVTKGAGYEQYF. The chain uses TRBV27 and TRBJ2-7; 7 nucleotides match TRBD1. Per germline, CDR1 MNHEY and CDR2 SMNVEV (reference sequence). The CDR3 runs to 12 residues.